This T cell receptor beta chain stems from a study of CD8 T cells in Susac syndrome. RNA was extracted with the RNeasy kit, and a quantity of roughly 0.5 to 1 ug was reverse transcribed using random hexamers. Amplification of TCR beta CDR3 was carried out by immunoSEQ multiplex PCR, which covered 54 Vbeta and 13 Jbeta segments. TCRdb re-called the immunoSEQ multiplex PCR reads with MiXCR, one entry per CDR3 protein. The table has approximately 200,000 distinct CDR3 sequences, about 95% seen once; the top ten hold 0.082%. Negative isolation was used for CD8+ and CD4+ T cells and FACS enrichment for TEMRA cells. The V end lost 10 bases, the J end lost 7 bases, and 13 bases lay between the germline ends. This CDR3 contains 11 residues. In germline, CDR1 is MGHDK, CDR2 SYGVNS.

This receptor was identified in a human donor with multiple sclerosis. The chain combines TRBV25-1 with TRBJ1-2; the D gene is possibly TRBD1 (5 bases). The material sequenced was CD4+ T cells from PBMCs. CDR3 DNA: TGTGCCACCTATCCTGGGGGTGGCTACACCTTC. It encodes CATYPGGGYTF.